Shown below are 20 T cell receptor beta chains from a single sample sequenced in a study of T cells in localized non-small cell lung cancer. TCRdb's table, derived via immunoSEQ multiplex PCR, lists solely in-frame clones and lacks some. The profile shows tens of thousands of clones, approximately 84% of them singletons. The starting material was peripheral blood mononuclear cells, obtained before any cancer treatment. The receptors were sampled from a man between 40 and 70 years old with stage III lung adenocarcinoma.

The genes are TRBV28 and TRBJ2-7; possible D gene TRBD1, 5 bases. This CDR3 spans 12 amino acids. V dropped 4 bases and J dropped 2 bases, with 6 bases sitting between them. Germline assignment: CDR1 MDHEN and CDR2 SYDVKM. The CDR3 DNA sequence: TGTGCCAGCAGTTGGGGCCCCTACGAGCAGTACTTC. Protein product: CASSWGPYEQYF.

This chain links TRBV5-1 with TRBJ1-1, with TRBD1 as a possible D gene (6 bases). CDR3 size: 14 residues. Per germline, CDR1 SGHRS and CDR2 YFSETQ. Trimming pared 7 bases from V and 1 base from J, leaving 14 bases between. CDR3 protein: CASGGGLGNTEAFF. The CDR3 DNA reads TGCGCCAGCGGAGGGGGATTAGGGAACACTGAAGCTTTCTTT.

This clone was seen once. This sequence joins TRBV2 and TRBJ2-1, with 8 bases identical to TRBD2. The germline gives CDR1 SNHLY, CDR2 FYNNEI. V lost 7 bases and J lost 4; bases outside the gene matches: 3. This CDR3 contains 13 residues. The CDR3, as DNA: TGTGCCAGCATGACTAGCGCTTACAATGAGCAGTTCTTC. This translates into CASMTSAYNEQFF.

The rearrangement joins TRBV25-1 to TRBJ1-2; D gene unclear. V gave up 3 bases and J gave up 5 bases, with 10 bases separating them. Germline CDR1 is MGHDK and CDR2 is SYGVNS. This CDR3 has 13 amino acids. The CDR3 DNA reads TGTGCCAGCAGTGATCCCGGTCGTTATGGCTACACCTTC. Encoded protein: CASSDPGRYGYTF.

This chain joins TRBV7-2 and TRBJ1-4; 10 nucleotides agree with TRBD1. Germline lookup yields CDR1 SGHTA and CDR2 FQGNSA. The V segment lost 3 bases and the J segment 7 bases; nucleotides outside the gene matches: 11. There are 17 residues in the CDR3. CDR3 DNA sequence: TGTGCCAGCAGCTTGGCCCCCGGGACAGGGGCGGGTGAAAAACTGTTTTTT. This encodes CASSLAPGTGAGEKLFF.

This sequence joins TRBV28 and TRBJ1-1; D ambiguous. The germline gives CDR1 MDHEN, CDR2 SYDVKM. The CDR3 totals 14 residues. Trimming took off 3 bases at V and 0 bases at J, with 8 bases between the two ends. CDR3 protein: CASSLVALNTEAFF. The CDR3 coding sequence is TGTGCCAGCAGTTTGGTGGCTTTGAACACTGAAGCTTTCTTT.

The chain joins TRBV5-5 to TRBJ2-7; possibly TRBD1 for D (5 bases). The V gene's germline CDR1 is SGHKS and CDR2 YYEKEE (reference sequence). V was cut by 1 base and J by 7 bases, with 15 bases left in between. This CDR3 has 14 residues. The CDR3 DNA reads as TGTGCCAGCAGCTTGCTCCAGGGTCTGGGGGAGCAGTACGTC. This sequence encodes CASSLLQGLGEQYV.

This clone was detected once. The J gene is TRBJ1-3, the V gene TRBV4-1; D is ambiguous. The germline V gene has CDR1 MGHRA and CDR2 YSYEKL. The CDR3 is 18 residues long. Trimming shortened V by 1 base and J by 0 bases, and 16 bases separated the two germline ends. CDR3 DNA: TGCGCCAGCAGCCAAGGCCTAACCCGGGGTCTCTCTGGAAACACCATATATTTT. The encoded protein is CASSQGLTRGLSGNTIYF.

The chain has TRBV28 and TRBJ1-2; D perhaps matches TRBD1 (5 bases). CDR1 MDHEN and CDR2 SYDVKM come from the germline V gene. The CDR3 loop spans 16 amino acids. The germline V and J ends were trimmed by 2 bases and 4 bases, with 17 bases remaining between them. The CDR3 region is CASSLGAWGLLYGYTF. The CDR3 DNA follows: TGTGCCAGCAGTTTAGGGGCGTGGGGCCTCCTCTATGGCTACACCTTC.

This chain uses TRBV6-5 with TRBJ2-3; D is perhaps TRBD1 (5 bases). There are 13 residues in the CDR3. Germline-derived CDR1 and CDR2 are MNHEY and SVGAGI. V was shortened by 6 bases and J by 3 bases, with 10 bases between the two germline ends. This CDR3 is CASRQRGTDTQYF. The CDR3, as DNA: TGTGCCAGCAGACAAAGGGGTACAGATACGCAGTATTTT.

The chain employs TRBV5-1 and TRBJ2-1, with TRBD2 matching over 10 bases. There are 14 residues in the CDR3. CDR1 is SGHRS, CDR2 YFSETQ, per germline. V lost 6 bases, J lost 4 bases, and 4 bases stayed unmatched. This CDR3 is CASKASGSYNEQFF. The CDR3 DNA follows: TGCGCCAGCAAGGCTAGCGGGAGTTACAATGAGCAGTTCTTC.

The chain combines TRBV2 with TRBJ1-2, with D perhaps TRBD1 (6 bases). The CDR3 length is 13 residues. Trimming cost V 7 bases and J 3 bases, with 12 bases left between them. Per the germline V gene, CDR1 is SNHLY and CDR2 is FYNNEI. The CDR3 region is CASTGRQDYGYTF. The CDR3 DNA reads TGTGCCAGCACGGGCCGACAGGACTATGGCTACACCTTC.

V is TRBV29-1 and J is TRBJ2-5, with no clear D. Germline CDR1 SQVTM, CDR2 ANQGSEA. V lost 4 bases and J lost 2, with 8 bases in between. The CDR3 extends over 12 amino acids. This CDR3 reads CSVVLRQETQYF. The CDR3 DNA sequence: TGCAGCGTTGTACTACGTCAAGAGACCCAGTACTTC.

This clone was seen only once. V is TRBV6-6 and J is TRBJ2-1; D may be TRBD2 (6 bases). CDR1 is MNHNY, CDR2 SVGAGI, per germline (reference sequence). V dropped 4 bases and J dropped 9 bases, with 10 bases sitting between them. This CDR3 contains 12 residues. CDR3 coding DNA: TGTGCCAGCAGTTGGGGAGCGGGTGAGCAGTTCTTC. Translation gives CASSWGAGEQFF.

CDR3 nucleotide sequence: TGCGCCAGCAGCCAAGCCCAGGGGGCCCAGCCCCAGCATTTT. The encoded protein is CASSQAQGAQPQHF. J is TRBJ1-5 and V is TRBV4-1; TRBD1 matches at 8 bases. The CDR3 is made up of 14 amino acids. The J segment lost 7 bases and the V segment lost 1 base, leaving 3 bases of the junction unmatched. CDR1 and CDR2 (germline): MGHRA, YSYEKL.

The V and J genes are TRBV2 and TRBJ1-2; D remains ambiguous. The CDR3 extends over 14 amino acids. CDR1 SNHLY and CDR2 FYNNEI come from the germline V gene. The germline V and J ends were trimmed by 3 bases and 4 bases, with 12 bases remaining between them. CDR3 loop: CASSDRRPSYGYTF. CDR3 bases: TGTGCCAGCAGTGACCGCCGGCCGTCCTATGGCTACACCTTC.

The chain is built from TRBV28 and TRBJ2-5; D gene uncertain. The ends were cut back, 3 bases at V and 2 bases at J, with 7 bases in the middle. The CDR3 has 13 amino acids. Germline lookup yields CDR1 MDHEN and CDR2 SYDVKM. CDR3: CASSFLQQETQYF. The CDR3 nucleotides read TGTGCCAGCAGTTTTTTACAGCAAGAGACCCAGTACTTC.

This chain uses TRBV28 with TRBJ1-5; D perhaps matches TRBD1 (5 bases). V gave up 8 bases and J gave up 5 bases, with 19 bases separating them. This CDR3 contains 15 residues. Germline values: CDR1 MDHEN, CDR2 SYDVKM. CDR3 DNA: TGTGCCAGCCGAGACTTAGACAGACTCCATCAGCCCCAGCATTTT. This codes for CASRDLDRLHQPQHF.

The chain links TRBV5-3 to TRBJ1-5, with 10 nucleotides matching TRBD1. Being an ORF, TRBV5-3 has a function that is uncertain. CDR3 size: 19 residues. V shed 0 bases and J 0 bases; nucleotides not matched to a gene: 9. The CDR3 DNA is TGTGCCAGAAGCTTGGCGGGAGGACAGGGGGGTTATAGCAATCAGCCCCAGCATTTT. Translation gives CARSLAGGQGGYSNQPQHF.

This chain connects TRBV5-1 to TRBJ1-6; D uncertain. V was pared by 6 bases and J by 9 bases, with 16 bases between. Germline CDR1 reads SGHRS; CDR2 reads YFSETQ. This CDR3 region has 14 residues. The CDR3 protein is CASTRELAGSPLHF. The CDR3 DNA reads as TGCGCCAGCACCCGTGAGTTAGCGGGTTCACCCCTCCACTTT.